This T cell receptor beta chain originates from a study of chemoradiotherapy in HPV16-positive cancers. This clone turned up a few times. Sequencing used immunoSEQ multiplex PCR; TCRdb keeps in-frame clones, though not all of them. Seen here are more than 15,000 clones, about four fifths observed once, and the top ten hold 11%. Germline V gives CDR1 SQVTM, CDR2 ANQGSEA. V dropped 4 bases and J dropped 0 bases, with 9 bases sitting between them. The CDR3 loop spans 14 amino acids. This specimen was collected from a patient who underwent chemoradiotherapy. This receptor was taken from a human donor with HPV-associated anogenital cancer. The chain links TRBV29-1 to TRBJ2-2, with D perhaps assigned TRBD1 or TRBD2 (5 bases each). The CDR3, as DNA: TGCAGCGTTGTAGGGACGGCGAACACCGGGGAGCTGTTTTTT. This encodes CSVVGTANTGELFF.